This T cell receptor beta chain was recorded in a study of CD8+CD57+ T cells in acquired aplastic anemia. Genomic DNA served as template for TCR beta VDJ and CDR3 profiling. TCRdb ran MiXCR on the reads and lists one entry per CDR3 protein. Of around 150,000 distinct CDR3 sequences detected, 45% to 55% appear once; the ten largest clones hold roughly 30%. The CDR3 contains 11 residues. Trimming shortened V by 7 bases and J by 10 bases, and 14 bases separated the two germline ends. CDR1 SNHLY and CDR2 FYNNEI come from the germline V gene. The authors sequenced patients whose flow cytometry had shown CD8+CD57+ cell expansion. This clonotype was detected only a few times.

The sequencing input was sorted CD4+, CD8+, or CD8+CD57+ T cells (not recorded which) from PBMCs. The J gene is TRBJ2-7, the V gene TRBV2; possible D gene TRBD2, 5 bases. This sequence originates from a human donor with aplastic anemia. The CDR3 region has the DNA TGTGCCAGCACCCGAGGAGGACCTCAGTACTTC. This encodes CASTRGGPQYF.